This T cell receptor beta chain was retrieved from a study of T cell clonotyping in hematopoietic cell transplantation. The wider study: Recipients' pretransplant samples followed cytoreduction.

Study findings and constraints: Few recipient clonotypes overlapped donors; over 95% were de novo at given depth. No sorting was done, leaving CD4 and CD8 contributions mixed.

The CDR3 covers 15 residues. V shed 6 bases and J shed 0 bases, with 12 bases lying between them. Germline CDR1 and CDR2: MNHEY and SVGAGI. This table comes from immunoSEQ multiplex PCR, and its TCRdb copy is limited to in-frame clones, with some not included. There are fewer than 100,000 clones in the sample; 90% to 96% occur only once, and under 2% lies in the top ten. Notes on this clone: As yet, its antigen is unknown.

Specified time point: recipient sample about 28 days before transplant, after cytoreduction. The specimen comprised peripheral blood mononuclear cells, sampled before stem cell transplant. The sequence was obtained from a woman aged 45-65 years with acute myeloid leukemia. Some clones in this sample may be carry-over from other donors' samples. The V and J genes are TRBV6-5 and TRBJ1-5; unclear D gene. CDR3 in amino acids: CASSLMRNSNQPQHF. The CDR3 DNA reads as TGTGCCAGCAGCCTTATGCGGAATAGCAATCAGCCCCAGCATTTT.